This TCR beta chain was sequenced for a study of identical twins. Each CDR3 protein gets one entry after TCRdb re-called the 5' RACE reads with MiXCR. The table lists 450,000 or so distinct CDR3 sequences, approximately 24% of them singletons, with about 2.7% in the top ten. Study-wide results and limits: Part of the zero-insertion signal could reflect confounding by invariant MAIT and iNKT cells.

In regard to this clonotype: Its antigen remains unidentified.

CDR1 is SGDLS, CDR2 YYNGEE, per germline. Trimming removed 4 bases from V and 2 bases from J, with 13 bases in between. The CDR3 is 15 amino acids. These data were also reused for a study on T cells expressing NK-cell markers.

The origin of this receptor is a woman between 18 and 29 years old in good health. The specimen was CD4+ T cells sorted from blood. The chain uses TRBV9 and TRBJ2-1; TRBD2 might be the D (6 bases). CDR3 sequence (DNA): TGTGCCAGCAGCCCTTCCCCGGGGGCCTACAATGAGCAGTTCTTC. This gives the protein CASSPSPGAYNEQFF. Using reference TRBV9 and TRBJ2-1 for the parts outside the CDR3, the full variable domain is DSGVTQTPKHLITATGQRVTLRCSPRSGDLSVYWYQQSLDQGLQFLIQYYNGEERAKGNILERFSAQQFPDLHSELNLSSLELGDSALYFCASSPSPGAYNEQFFGPGTRLTVL.